This TCR beta chain was sequenced during a study of healthy donors' naive CD4 and CD8 T cells (dated by TCRdb to between 2014 and 2017). Regarding the complete study: Donors were selected to cover three age groups (20-25, 40-50 and 60-70 years, several each), with a mean age of roughly 47, and half of the donors were female. Peripheral blood mononuclear cells were obtained from about 19 unrelated, healthy individuals. For TCR alpha, a new primer set covering all functional IMGT alpha gene variants was designed, and the rest of the protocol matched the beta-chain workflow. Rearranged TCR alpha and beta chains from naive CD4+ and CD8+ T cells were sequenced in the study to test how TCR variation relates to lineage commitment. Donors were HLA-typed by sequencing at HLA-A, -B, -C, -DRB1, -DQB1 and -DPB1 using the SBTexcellerator protocol, an ABI3130xl analyzer and SBTengine software. What the research found in general, with its limitations: In both chains, CD4+ lineage was associated with a positively charged CDR3, and CD8+ lineage was associated with a negatively charged CDR3. Taken together, V genes, J genes and CDR3 charge appeared to account for around 13% of the variance in CD4/CD8 propensity, mostly acting in an additive way. Possible repertoire bias from homeostatic proliferation of naive T cells was not directly addressed. Naive CD4+ and CD8+ cells reportedly showed biased usage of most V and J gene segments, and this bias was consistent across donors and independent of HLA genotype. Because the alpha and beta chains were sequenced in bulk, pairing them was not possible, and so effects of the combined chains went unevaluated.

Looking up the germline V gene (reference sequence) yields CDR1 PRHDT and CDR2 FYEKMQ. Inclusive of the bounding cysteine and phenylalanine, the CDR3 is 15 residues long. CDR3 DNA is the only sequence kept; it has 45 bases, read in frame from the first base. V gives up 4 bases and J gives up 2 bases, and the segment between their germline ends measures 13 bases. In the case of this clonotype: The antigen it binds to is not known. No per-base quality is available; no much larger clone lies one base away.

The run used a 454 GS FLX Titanium. A previously published linear amplification protocol was used to construct TCR libraries from about 500 ng of total RNA. The sequencing itself ran on the Roche/454 Genome Sequencer using Titanium chemistry. The paper's data handling went like this. From about five of the healthy donors, a total of fewer than 80,000 rearranged TCR alpha transcripts were sequenced. Duplicate transcripts were dropped, and unique TCR clonotypes were identified by the CDR3 junction according to IMGT nomenclature. In R 2.13.0, logistic regression modeled CD4 versus CD8 status on V and J genes, adjusting for donor effects, with Bonferroni correction for multiple testing. TCRdb reanalyzed the raw reads on its own, using fastp at Q25 for trimming and MiXCR for clone calling, and kept in-frame beta chains. Each entry is one CDR3 protein sequence, shown with its most common DNA and genes. TCRdb's processing, not the authors', yielded these V and J calls. The sample profile shows about 200,000 distinct CDR3 sequences; 65% to 75% of them were found once. Around 2% of the sample comes from the top ten.

Cells with a CD4+CD8-CD45RO-CD45RA+ profile were isolated by FACS and defined as naive CD4+ T cells, and those with a CD8+CD4-CD45RA+CD27bright profile were defined as naive CD8+ T cells. Antibodies against CD4 (RPA-T4), CD8 (SK1), CD27 (O323), CD45RA (HI100) and CD45RO (UCHL1) were used for sorting. This receptor was obtained from a pool of human donors in good health; the sample pools cells from several healthy donors. The material sequenced was naive CD4+ and CD8+ T cells sorted from blood, pooled from several donors. Explained via the paper, the cell subset or site label denotes: FACS-sorted naive CD4+ (CD45RO-CD45RA+) and naive CD8+ (CD45RA+CD27bright) T cells. The V and J genes are TRBV13 and TRBJ2-3; the D segment cannot be called with confidence. DNA sequence: TGTGCCAGCAGCTCCCAACCCCTGAACACAGATACGCAGTATTTT. The encoded protein is CASSSQPLNTDTQYF. Full variable domain (CDR3 extended with the reference TRBV13 and TRBJ2-3 proteins): AAGVIQSPRHLIKEKRETATLKCYPIPRHDTVYWYQQGPGQDPQFLISFYEKMQSDKGSIPDRFSAQQFSDYHSELNMSSLELGDSALYFCASSSQPLNTDTQYFGPGTRLTVL.